These 19 T cell receptor beta chains were all obtained from the same sample, sequenced in a study of shared clonotypes between healthy human individuals. Here immunoSEQ multiplex PCR was the method, and the copy in TCRdb shows in-frame clones only, minus some. The sample has some 1.4 million clones; roughly 95% are singletons. The sample comprised naive CD4+ T cells sorted from blood. Regarding subset: CD45RA+ positively selected. The receptor source for this set is a man between 25 and 39 years old in good health.

The genes are TRBV2 and TRBJ2-5; TRBD2 matches at 7 bases. Trimming removed 4 bases from V and 2 bases from J; junction bases left unmatched: 1. CDR1 is SNHLY and CDR2 is FYNNEI in the germline V gene. The CDR3 extends over 13 amino acids. CDR3 protein: CASSASGQETQYF. The DNA of the CDR3 is TGTGCCAGCAGTGCTAGCGGACAAGAGACCCAGTACTTC.

The V gene is TRBV5-1, the J gene TRBJ2-1; 7 bases fit TRBD2. The germline V gene has CDR1 SGHRS and CDR2 YFSETQ. This CDR3 has 18 amino acids. V dropped 0 bases and J dropped 8; count of bases not matched to a gene: 17. Written as DNA, the CDR3 is TGCGCCAGCAGCTTGGCCCCGGAGGGCGGGAGTAGGAACTATGAGCAGTTCTTC. This encodes CASSLAPEGGSRNYEQFF.

The V and J genes are TRBV9 and TRBJ2-2, with D perhaps matching TRBD2 (6 bases). This CDR3 has 15 amino acids. Germline CDR1 reads SGDLS; CDR2 reads YYNGEE. The V and J ends lost 0 bases and 6 bases respectively, with 12 bases between them. Here the CDR3 reads CASSVEPRGAGELFF. CDR3 DNA sequence: TGTGCCAGCAGCGTAGAACCCCGCGGGGCCGGGGAGCTGTTTTTT.

With respect to this clone: Other DNA variants within this sample encode the same CDR3. The chain employs TRBV30 and TRBJ1-3; D uncertain. Trimming stripped 0 bases from V and 0 bases from J, with 6 bases between. This CDR3 contains 14 residues. CDR1 is GTSNPN and CDR2 is SVGIG in the germline V gene (reference sequence). The CDR3 sequence is CAWSVGGSGNTIYF. CDR3 DNA sequence: TGTGCCTGGAGTGTAGGCGGCTCTGGAAACACCATATATTTT.

Comment on this clone: The same CDR3 can be traced to other DNA sequences in this sample. The chain links TRBV7-2 to TRBJ2-6; D ambiguous. The V and J ends lost 6 bases and 3 bases respectively, with 6 bases between them. Germline V CDR1 and CDR2: SGHTA, FQGNSA. The CDR3 contains 13 residues. In DNA, the CDR3 is TGTGCCAGCAGTTACAGTGGGGCCAACGTCCTGACTTTC. Protein product: CASSYSGANVLTF.

The V call is TRBV28, the J call TRBJ2-6, with D possibly being TRBD1 (6 bases). CDR1 and CDR2 (germline): MDHEN, SYDVKM. This CDR3 has 15 amino acids. Trimming stripped 3 bases from V and 2 bases from J, with 8 bases between. This CDR3 reads CASSFHRAGANVLTF. The CDR3 bases are TGTGCCAGCAGTTTCCACAGGGCTGGGGCCAACGTCCTGACTTTC.

Notes on this clone: The sample has other DNA sequences that encode this CDR3 too. This chain connects TRBV10-3 to TRBJ1-2; no reliable D call. Germline CDR1 ENHRY, CDR2 SYGVKD. The germline V and J ends were trimmed by 4 bases and 5 bases, with 11 bases remaining between them. The CDR3 spans 13 residues. The CDR3 DNA reads as TGTGCCATCAGTGCTGGGGTTGGATATGGCTACACCTTC. It translates to CAISAGVGYGYTF.

The genes are TRBV6-4 and TRBJ1-1, with 7 bases fitting TRBD1. Germline-derived CDR1 and CDR2 are MRHNA and SNTAGT. Losses at the gene ends were 6 bases for V and 0 bases for J; bases not matched to a gene: 1. This CDR3 spans 13 amino acids. The CDR3 sequence is CASRDRLNTEAFF. For the CDR3, the DNA is TGTGCCAGCAGGGACAGGTTGAACACTGAAGCTTTCTTT.

The chain is built from TRBV5-1 and TRBJ2-7; 8 positions agree with TRBD1. The CDR3 loop spans 16 amino acids. Germline V gene sequence: CDR1 SGHRS, CDR2 YFSETQ. Unmatched junction bases numbered 10, after V lost 3 bases and J lost 2 bases. DNA of the CDR3: TGCGCCAGCAGCTCTTATGGACAGGGTTCCGCCTACGAGCAGTACTTC. Translation gives CASSSYGQGSAYEQYF.

The rearrangement joins TRBV6-1 to TRBJ2-7; D perhaps matches TRBD2 (6 bases). V lost 0 bases and J lost 12, with 12 bases in between. There are 12 residues in the CDR3. Germline-derived CDR1 and CDR2 are MNHNS and SASEGT. The CDR3 loop reads CASSEAPGLLYF. For the CDR3, the DNA is TGTGCCAGCAGTGAAGCTCCGGGACTCCTGTACTTC.

Concerning this clone: Additional DNA sequences in this sample encode the identical CDR3. V and J are TRBV19 and TRBJ1-2; D unresolved. CDR3 length: 12 residues. Trimming took 5 bases from V and 2 from J, leaving 6 bases between them. Germline V gene lookup returns CDR1 LNHDA and CDR2 SQIVND (reference sequence). DNA for the CDR3: TGTGCCAGTAGTGGGCGAAACTATGGCTACACCTTC. Translated: CASSGRNYGYTF. Filled out from reference TRBV19 and TRBJ1-2, the complete variable domain reads DGGITQSPKYLFRKEGQNVTLSCEQNLNHDAMYWYRQDPGQGLRLIYYSQIVNDFQKGDIAEGYSVSREKKESFPLTVTSAQKNPTAFYLCASSGRNYGYTFGSGTRLTVV.

The chain has TRBV5-4 and TRBJ2-1, with 11 positions matching TRBD2. Germline lookup yields CDR1 SGHNT and CDR2 YYREEE (reference sequence). The CDR3 loop spans 15 amino acids. The ends lost 5 bases at V and 3 bases at J; junction bases unmatched: 4. CDR3 in DNA: TGTGCCAGCAGAGTTACTAGCGGGGGCTACAATGAGCAGTTCTTC. This gives the protein CASRVTSGGYNEQFF.

The chain carries TRBV20-1 and TRBJ2-7, with D tentatively TRBD2 (6 bases). Germline V gene lookup returns CDR1 DFQATT and CDR2 SNEGSKA (reference sequence). The V end lost 5 bases, the J end lost 4 bases, and 9 bases lay between the germline ends. The CDR3 totals 11 residues. The CDR3 nucleotides are TGCAGTGCTTATGGACTATACGAGCAGTACTTC. Protein product: CSAYGLYEQYF.

CDR3 sequence: CATSRVLAGVEQFF. DNA for the CDR3: TGTGCCACCAGCAGAGTACTAGCGGGAGTTGAGCAGTTCTTC. The chain uses TRBV15 and TRBJ2-1, with 11 bases lining up with TRBD2. Trimming at V came to 1 base and at J to 9 bases, leaving 2 bases not matched to a gene. Germline CDR1 and CDR2: LNHNV and YYDKDF (reference sequence). The length of the CDR3 is 14 residues.

The chain has TRBV19 and TRBJ2-7; perhaps TRBD2 as D (6 bases). The germline V gene encodes CDR1 LNHDA and CDR2 SQIVND (reference sequence). The CDR3 totals 12 residues. Trimming pared 10 bases from V and 4 bases from J, leaving 14 bases between. DNA of the CDR3: TGTGCCACCAGTAGCGGTTCGTACGAGCAGTACTTC. It specifies CATSSGSYEQYF.

To note about this clone: This CDR3 is also generated by other DNA sequences in the sample. In DNA, the CDR3 is TGCGCCAGCAGCCGCGGGGGTCTAGCGGGGGATACGCAGTATTTT. Its translation: CASSRGGLAGDTQYF. The genes are TRBV5-1 and TRBJ2-3; 9 bases agree with TRBD2. CDR1 is SGHRS, CDR2 YFSETQ, per germline. The junction had 9 bases not matched to a gene; V was cut back by 4 bases and J by 6 bases. The CDR3 totals 15 residues.

The rearrangement joins TRBV6-1 to TRBJ2-3; D is perhaps TRBD2 (7 bases). CDR1 MNHNS and CDR2 SASEGT come from the germline V gene. Trimming took off 6 bases at V and 1 base at J, with 14 bases between the two ends. The CDR3 length is 15 residues. The CDR3 is CASSPGAGGTDTQYF. In DNA, the CDR3 is TGTGCCAGCAGCCCAGGGGCGGGAGGCACAGATACGCAGTATTTT.

The J gene is TRBJ1-2, the V gene TRBV6-5; D is possibly TRBD1 (5 bases). The V gene's germline CDR1 is MNHEY and CDR2 SVGAGI. Trimming removed 7 bases from V and 4 bases from J, with 13 bases in between. The CDR3 has 13 amino acids. CDR3 residues: CASKRGHRYGYTF. Here the CDR3 DNA reads TGTGCCAGCAAAAGAGGACACCGCTATGGCTACACCTTC.

Worth noting for this clone: Different DNA sequences within this sample yield the same CDR3. The chain carries TRBV11-2 and TRBJ2-7, with a possible D match to TRBD2 (6 bases). The CDR3 extends over 11 amino acids. V was clipped by 5 bases and J by 7 bases, with 9 bases between them. Per germline, CDR1 SGHAT and CDR2 FQNNGV. CDR3 protein: CASSLAGEQYF. The CDR3 DNA reads TGTGCCAGCAGCCTCGCGGGGGAGCAGTACTTC.